Listed below are T cell receptor beta chains from one sample, sequenced in a study of blood T cell repertoires in COVID-19. TCRdb keeps only in-frame clones here, not all; method: immunoSEQ multiplex PCR. The sample lists around 240,000 clones; approximately 86% were seen once. Sequencing was performed on peripheral blood. These receptors were collected from a woman between 25 and 40 years old who had recovered from COVID-19. CDR3s include the opening cysteine and the closing phenylalanine or tryptophan. D genes are given only for firm matches. Part of the rows lack a size; the others show once, few, many or a class for expanded clones.

TRBV18	13	NA	TRBJ2-5	NA	TGTGCCAGCTCACTTAGGAGGGGAGAGACCCAGTACTTC	CASSLRRGETQYF
TRBV7-2	15	TRBD2	TRBJ2-6	NA	TGTGCCAGCAGCCAGCGGGGGTCTGGGGCCAACGTCCTGACTTTC	CASSQRGSGANVLTF
TRBV15	13	NA	TRBJ1-2	few	TGTGCCACCAGCAGCTCCTACTCCTATGGCTACACCTTC	CATSSSYSYGYTF
TRBV4-1	14	NA	TRBJ1-5	few	TGCGCCAGCCGCGCCCAGGGGCCCAATCAGCCCCAGCATTTT	CASRAQGPNQPQHF
TRBV10-3	17	TRBD2	TRBJ2-2	NA	TGTGCCATCAGTGAGTTACCAGCGGGGGGGGACACCGGGGAGCTGTTTTTT	CAISELPAGGDTGELFF
TRBV19	15	TRBD1	TRBJ2-7	NA	TGTGCCAGTAGTCTAATAATCGGACAGGGCCACGGGCAGTACTTC	CASSLIIGQGHGQYF
TRBV9	15	TRBD1	TRBJ1-2	NA	TGTGCCAGCAGCGTAGATATAGGGACAGGGTTCGGCTACACCTTC	CASSVDIGTGFGYTF
TRBV9	12	TRBD2	TRBJ2-7	NA	TGTGCCAGCAGCCAAGCGGGGGGGGAGCAGTACTTC	CASSQAGGEQYF
TRBV7-3	15	TRBD1	TRBJ1-6	NA	TGTGCCAGCAGCATAACAGGGGGCGCGGGTTCACCCCTCCACTTT	CASSITGGAGSPLHF
TRBV6-5	14	TRBD1	TRBJ1-2	NA	TGTGCCAGCAGCCCGATGACAGGGGACTATGGCTACACCTTC	CASSPMTGDYGYTF
TRBV12-3/TRBV12-4	13	NA	TRBJ2-3	NA	TGTGCCAGCAGTTTAGCTCACACAGATACGCAGTATTTT	CASSLAHTDTQYF
TRBV5-4	15	NA	TRBJ2-7	NA	TGTGCCAGCAGCTCACCCCGGGACACAAACTACGAGCAGTACTTC	CASSSPRDTNYEQYF
TRBV10-3	14	TRBD2	TRBJ2-2	NA	TGTGCCACCAAGGGACTAGCGGACACCGGGGAGCTGTTTTTT	CATKGLADTGELFF
TRBV11-2	16	TRBD1	TRBJ1-1	NA	TGTGCCAGCAGCTTGGTGTCCTCAGGGGGGAACACTGAAGCTTTCTTT	CASSLVSSGGNTEAFF
TRBV14	17	NA	TRBJ1-1	NA	TGTGCCAGCAGCCAAGAAAACCACGTGGCAACCGCGGGTGGGGCTTTCTTT	CASSQENHVATAGGAFF
TRBV3-1/TRBV3-2	17	TRBD2	TRBJ2-5	NA	TGTGCCAGCAGCCAAGTGCTATCTAGCGGGGGGCTAGAGACCCAGTACTTC	CASSQVLSSGGLETQYF
TRBV28	17	TRBD1	TRBJ2-5	NA	TGTGCCAGCAGTTGGGACAGGGGGCTTTTGGGCCAAGAGACCCAGTACTTC	CASSWDRGLLGQETQYF
TRBV19	16	TRBD2	TRBJ2-1	NA	TGTGCCAGTAGTAGTCGGGCGGGGGGCTTCTACAATGAGCAGTTCTTC	CASSSRAGGFYNEQFF
TRBV2	13	NA	TRBJ1-5	NA	TGTGCCAGCACGGGGCTGGGAGGTCAGCCCCAGCATTTT	CASTGLGGQPQHF
TRBV12-3/TRBV12-4	11	TRBD2	TRBJ2-1	NA	TGTGCCAGCAGTACGGGACTAGAGCAGTTCTTC	CASSTGLEQFF
TRBV2	16	TRBD1	TRBJ2-2	few	TGTGCCAGCAGTGCAGACAGGGAGCAACTTTACGGGGAGCTGTTTTTT	CASSADREQLYGELFF
TRBV12-3/TRBV12-4	13	NA	TRBJ2-2	once	TGTGCAGGGGGAGACTCTAACACCGGGGAGCTGTTTTTT	CAGGDSNTGELFF
TRBV11-3	18	TRBD1	TRBJ2-6	once	TGTGCCAGCAGCTTAGAGGGACAGGGGGCGGCTGGGGCCAACGTCCTGACTTTC	CASSLEGQGAAGANVLTF
TRBV25-1	16	TRBD1	TRBJ1-3	few	TGTGCCAGCAGTGAATCTTCAGGGGGCTCTGGAAACACCATATATTTT	CASSESSGGSGNTIYF
TRBV6-5	15	NA	TRBJ2-4	NA	TGTGCCAGCAGGCGGGGCAGGGCCATTTCAGGCATTCAGTACTTC	CASRRGRAISGIQYF
TRBV7-2	16	NA	TRBJ2-1	NA	TGTGCCAGCAGCTTATTCGGTCGCGGGTCCTACAATGAGCAGTTCTTC	CASSLFGRGSYNEQFF
TRBV5-4	13	NA	TRBJ2-7	NA	TGTGCCAGCAGCTTGAATCCAACCTACGAGCAGTACTTC	CASSLNPTYEQYF
TRBV7-2	16	NA	TRBJ2-3	NA	TGTGCCAGCAGCTTAGGGGAATATCGGGGTGGTGATACGCAGTATTTT	CASSLGEYRGGDTQYF
TRBV6-5	14	TRBD1	TRBJ1-1	once	TGTGCCAGCAGCTCACTCGACAGGGGAACTGAAGCTTTCTTT	CASSSLDRGTEAFF
TRBV27	12	NA	TRBJ1-4	NA	TGTGCCAGCAGTTTTTTAAATGAAAAACTGTTTTTT	CASSFLNEKLFF
TRBV6-5	15	NA	TRBJ2-2	NA	TGTGCCAGCATACCGGCCGGGGGATGGACCGGGGAGCTGTTTTTT	CASIPAGGWTGELFF
TRBV24-1	13	NA	TRBJ2-3	NA	TGTGCCACCCGTGGGGGAGGCACAGATACGCAGTATTTT	CATRGGGTDTQYF
TRBV2	15	NA	TRBJ2-7	NA	TGTGCCAGCTGCGCAGACAGTGGGCGTATCTACGAGCAGTACTTC	CASCADSGRIYEQYF
TRBV6-5	16	NA	TRBJ1-2	NA	TGTGCCAGCAGTTACTCGGACAGAGTAAAGAAAGGGGGCTACACCTTC	CASSYSDRVKKGGYTF
TRBV19	15	TRBD1	TRBJ1-6	NA	TGTGCCAGTAGTCCTGGACAGGGGTATAATTCACCCCTCCACTTT	CASSPGQGYNSPLHF
TRBV3-1/TRBV3-2	13	NA	TRBJ2-7	NA	TGTGCCAGCAGCCAACAGGGGTGGTACGAGCAGTACTTC	CASSQQGWYEQYF
TRBV5-1	14	TRBD1	TRBJ1-1	NA	TGCGCCAGCGGAAAGACAGGGAAGAACACTGAAGCTTTCTTT	CASGKTGKNTEAFF
TRBV9	13	NA	TRBJ1-5	NA	TGTGCCAGCAGCGCTGGCAGCAATCAGCCCCAGCATTTT	CASSAGSNQPQHF
TRBV19	15	NA	TRBJ1-2	NA	TGTGCCAGTAGTATATCAGGGGACGGATTCTATGGCTACACCTTC	CASSISGDGFYGYTF
TRBV7-9	14	NA	TRBJ2-1	NA	TGTGCCAGCAGCTTAGAGGCGGCCTGGAATGAGCAGTTCTTC	CASSLEAAWNEQFF
TRBV7-6	16	TRBD2	TRBJ2-7	few	TGTGCCAGCAGCTTAAGCGCCAGCGGGGGGGCCTACGAGCAGTACTTC	CASSLSASGGAYEQYF
TRBV4-1	16	TRBD2	TRBJ2-5	NA	TGCGCCAGCAGCCAAGGTCCAGCGGGGGGCCAGGAGACCCAGTACTTC	CASSQGPAGGQETQYF
TRBV19	13	NA	TRBJ2-2	NA	TGTGCCAGTAGTATTATATTGTCCGGGGAGCTGTTTTTT	CASSIILSGELFF
TRBV25-1	15	TRBD2	TRBJ2-5	NA	TGTGCCAGCAGTCAGAACAGCGGGGGGAGGGAGACCCAGTACTTC	CASSQNSGGRETQYF
TRBV5-4	13	NA	TRBJ1-1	NA	TGTGCCAGCAGCTTGGCCACCCGGGGTGAAGCTTTCTTT	CASSLATRGEAFF
TRBV6-5	15	TRBD1	TRBJ2-5	NA	TGTGCCAGCAACCTAGACAGGGGGAGAGGAGAGACCCAGTACTTC	CASNLDRGRGETQYF
TRBV5-3	16	TRBD2	TRBJ2-7	few	TGTGCCAGAAGCTTGTGGAAGCGGGGGCGGCTTTGGGAGCAGTACTTC	CARSLWKRGRLWEQYF
TRBV13	17	NA	TRBJ2-7	NA	TGTGCCAGCAGAAAAGTGGGGGTTTCAGGGGTCTCCTACGAGCAGTACTTC	CASRKVGVSGVSYEQYF
TRBV5-4	15	TRBD2	TRBJ2-3	NA	TGTGCCAGCAGCTTGTTCGGGGGGGCTACAGATACGCAGTATTTT	CASSLFGGATDTQYF
TRBV10-3	14	TRBD1	TRBJ2-1	many	TGTGCCATCAGTGACTGGACAGGGGGCACTGAGCAGTTCTTC	CAISDWTGGTEQFF
TRBV6-6	15	NA	TRBJ1-6	NA	TGTGCCAGCAACCTTTCCATCAGGATTGGTTCACCCCTCCACTTT	CASNLSIRIGSPLHF
TRBV3-1/TRBV3-2	16	TRBD2	TRBJ2-1	NA	TGTGCCAGCAGCCAAGATCGGACTAGCGGGGGTAATGAGCAGTTCTTC	CASSQDRTSGGNEQFF
TRBV19	15	NA	TRBJ1-2	once	TGTGCCAGTAGTGTAGGACGGGGTTCCGATGATGGCTACACCTTC	CASSVGRGSDDGYTF
TRBV7-3	15	TRBD1	TRBJ2-1	NA	TGTGCCAGCAGGTTGACAGGGGGCTTCTACAATGAGCAGTTCTTC	CASRLTGGFYNEQFF